What follows are 23 T cell receptor beta chains derived from one specimen sequenced in a study of shared clonotypes between healthy human individuals. Profiled with immunoSEQ multiplex PCR; TCRdb holds only in-frame clones, not every one. Seen here are about 2.4 million clones, over 85% observed once, and the top ten hold 0.36%. Sample: naive CD4+ T cells from PBMCs. Regarding subset: CD45RA+ positively selected. The receptors derive from a young man in good health. Some clones in this sample may be carry-over from other donors' samples.

The chain employs TRBV20-1 and TRBJ2-1; a possible D gene is TRBD1 (5 bases). Germline V gives CDR1 DFQATT, CDR2 SNEGSKA (reference sequence). CDR3 length: 10 amino acids. In nucleotides, the CDR3 is TGCCGAATAAGGGGTGATGAGCAGTTCTTC. It translates to CRIRGDEQFF.

V gene TRBV19 combines with J gene TRBJ1-5, with TRBD1 matching 7 bases. The CDR3 loop spans 14 amino acids. Germline V gene data show CDR1 as LNHDA and CDR2 as SQIVND (reference sequence). The trim removed 8 bases at V and 0 bases at J, leaving 4 bases unmatched. The CDR3 is CASDRAYSNQPQHF. The CDR3 region has the DNA TGTGCCAGTGACAGGGCATATAGCAATCAGCCCCAGCATTTT.

The chain carries TRBV9 and TRBJ2-3; TRBD1 agrees at 7 bases. Germline values: CDR1 SGDLS, CDR2 YYNGEE. Trimming cost V 0 bases and J 4 bases; bases outside gene matches: 8. The CDR3 loop spans 16 amino acids. Here the CDR3 DNA reads TGTGCCAGCAGCGTAGGGGGGACAGTGATTGCAGATACGCAGTATTTT. Protein product: CASSVGGTVIADTQYF.

The chain employs TRBV4-3 and TRBJ2-7, with 10 bases fitting TRBD2. This CDR3 is 15 amino acids long. The germline V gene encodes CDR1 LGHNA and CDR2 YSLEER. The V gene end was trimmed by 4 bases and the J gene end by 2 bases; junction bases not matched to a gene: 5. The CDR3, as DNA: TGCGCCAGCAGCCGGACTAGCGGTAATGCCTACGAGCAGTACTTC. Translated, it gives CASSRTSGNAYEQYF.

This clone was observed once. CDR3 residues: CSVASRISNTEAFF. As DNA, the CDR3 is TGCAGCGTTGCCTCCCGGATCTCGAACACTGAAGCTTTCTTT. The chain joins TRBV29-1 to TRBJ1-1; D remains unclear. Germline values: CDR1 SQVTM, CDR2 ANQGSEA. With 4 bases removed from V and 1 base from J, the gap between germline ends came to 13 bases. This CDR3 has 14 residues. Using reference TRBV29-1 and TRBJ1-1 for the parts outside the CDR3, the full variable domain is SAVISQKPSRDICQRGTSLTIQCQVDSQVTMMFWYRQQPGQSLTLIATANQGSEATYESGFVIDKFPISRPNLTFSTLTVSNMSPEDSSIYLCSVASRISNTEAFFGQGTRLTVV.

The V call is TRBV6-5, the J call TRBJ2-3; 7 bases fit TRBD2. CDR1 MNHEY and CDR2 SVGAGI come from the germline V gene. The CDR3 length is 12 residues. CDR3 protein: CGAGPSTDTQYF. CDR3 sequence (DNA): TGTGGAGCGGGACCCAGCACAGATACGCAGTATTTT.

The V call is TRBV7-2, the J call TRBJ1-2, with a possible D match to TRBD1 (5 bases). The CDR3 sequence is 13 residues long. Germline V gives CDR1 SGHTA, CDR2 FQGNSA. V lost 2 bases and J 10 bases, leaving 14 bases between the germline ends. CDR3 sequence (DNA): TGTGCCAGCAGCTTATTACCCGGGGGTACCTACACCTTC. Translated: CASSLLPGGTYTF.

Remarks on this clone: Within the sample, other DNA sequences also encode this same CDR3. The rearrangement uses TRBV30 and TRBJ2-2; D gene ambiguous. V was shortened by 2 bases and J by 4 bases, with 5 bases between the two germline ends. Germline V gives CDR1 GTSNPN, CDR2 SVGIG (reference sequence). The CDR3 has 12 residues. The CDR3 DNA follows: TGTGCCTGGAGTTTGAGCACCGGGGAGCTGTTTTTT. Amino acid sequence: CAWSLSTGELFF.

V usage is TRBV27 and J usage is TRBJ1-1; weak D call: TRBD1 (5 bases). The V gene lost 0 bases and the J gene lost 4 bases, with 15 bases spanning the gap. Germline-derived CDR1 and CDR2 are MNHEY and SMNVEV (reference sequence). CDR3 length equals 16 residues. The DNA for the CDR3 is TGTGCCAGCAGTTTATCACACGGAGGGGTTGTCACTGAAGCTTTCTTT. This translates into CASSLSHGGVVTEAFF.

The V gene is TRBV14, the J gene TRBJ2-3; 7 nucleotides align to TRBD2. J gave up 4 bases and V 4 bases, and 8 bases lay outside the gene matches. Germline-derived CDR1 and CDR2 are SGHDN and FVKESK. This CDR3 spans 15 amino acids. The CDR3 DNA follows: TGTGCCAGCAGCCTGGGATCGGGAGGATCAGATACGCAGTATTTT. Amino acid sequence: CASSLGSGGSDTQYF.

This chain links TRBV29-1 with TRBJ2-7; 13 nucleotides agree with TRBD2. This CDR3 has 15 residues. The V gene's germline CDR1 is SQVTM and CDR2 ANQGSEA. The J segment lost 4 bases and the V segment lost 4 bases, leaving 7 bases of the junction unmatched. CDR3 nucleotides: TGCAGCGTTGCGAGGGGGACTAGCGGGAAGTACGAGCAGTACTTC. This gives the protein CSVARGTSGKYEQYF.

V gene TRBV6-4 combines with J gene TRBJ2-2, with a tentative D call TRBD1 (5 bases). Looked up from germline, CDR1 is MRHNA and CDR2 is SNTAGT. The V end lost 6 bases, the J end lost 1 base, and 9 bases lay between the germline ends. The CDR3 length is 14 residues. CDR3 in amino acids: CASRRQRNTGELFF. The DNA for the CDR3 is TGTGCCAGCAGGAGACAGAGGAACACCGGGGAGCTGTTTTTT.

The rearrangement links TRBV28 to TRBJ2-7, with 9 positions matching TRBD2. V was pared by 4 bases and J by 6 bases, with 13 bases of the junction left unmatched. Germline V lookup: CDR1 MDHEN, CDR2 SYDVKM. CDR3 length equals 16 residues. As DNA, the CDR3 is TGTGCCAGCAGTTACTCTTTTAGCGGGAGTGGTGGCGAGCAGTACTTC. It is translated as CASSYSFSGSGGEQYF.

The genes are TRBV15 and TRBJ2-5; 7 bases match TRBD1. V lost 4 bases to trimming and J lost 1 base; unmatched junction nucleotides: 6. Germline-derived CDR1 and CDR2 are LNHNV and YYDKDF (reference sequence). The CDR3 runs to 15 residues. The CDR3 sequence: CATSIQGRLQETQYF. In DNA form, the CDR3 reads TGTGCCACCAGCATACAGGGGCGACTCCAAGAGACCCAGTACTTC.

V gene TRBV7-2 combines with J gene TRBJ2-3, with D tentatively TRBD2 (5 bases). This CDR3 region has 13 residues. Germline V gives CDR1 SGHTA, CDR2 FQGNSA. V was cut by 2 bases and J by 6 bases, with 9 bases left in between. CDR3 nucleotide sequence: TGTGCCAGCAGCTTAAATATAGCGGATACGCAGTATTTT. Protein sequence: CASSLNIADTQYF.

The rearrangement uses TRBV6-1 and TRBJ2-7; D possibly uses TRBD1 or TRBD2 (5 bases each). V was pared by 2 bases and J by 1 base, with 15 bases between. From germline, CDR1 is MNHNS and CDR2 SASEGT. The CDR3 extends over 16 amino acids. The CDR3, as DNA: TGTGCCAGCAGTGAACTCGGGGCCTTCGGTTCCTACGAGCAGTACTTC. It encodes CASSELGAFGSYEQYF.

This chain uses TRBV29-1 with TRBJ2-1, with D perhaps matching TRBD1 (5 bases). The V gene lost 4 bases and the J gene lost 2 bases, with 15 bases spanning the gap. Germline V gives CDR1 SQVTM, CDR2 ANQGSEA. This CDR3 comprises 15 residues. This CDR3 reads CSVGYRTITYNEQFF. The CDR3 DNA is TGCAGCGTTGGCTACAGGACGATAACCTACAATGAGCAGTTCTTC.

This sequence joins TRBV9 and TRBJ1-3; TRBD1 agrees at 11 bases. Germline CDR1 SGDLS, CDR2 YYNGEE. With V trimmed by 4 bases and J by 4 bases, 7 bases remained unmatched. This CDR3 is built from 16 residues. CDR3 region: CASSSRTGGTGNTIYF. In DNA form, the CDR3 reads TGTGCCAGCAGCTCCCGGACAGGGGGCACGGGAAACACCATATATTTT.

This chain joins TRBV7-3 and TRBJ2-2, with 9 bases lining up with TRBD1. There are 18 residues in the CDR3. Germline V gene sequence: CDR1 SGHTA, CDR2 FQGTGA. V shed 5 bases, J shed 2 bases, and the junction held 12 bases outside the gene matches. The CDR3: CASSLRLPGQGNTGELFF. The CDR3 region has the DNA TGTGCCAGCAGCCTACGGCTGCCGGGACAGGGCAACACCGGGGAGCTGTTTTTT.

In nucleotides, the CDR3 is TGCGCCAGCAGCCCTACACTAGCGGGAGCTCAGGGGACCCAGTACTTC. Encoded protein: CASSPTLAGAQGTQYF. The rearrangement joins TRBV5-1 to TRBJ2-5, with 11 bases lining up with TRBD2. The CDR3 consists of 16 residues. V was clipped by 4 bases and J by 7 bases; unmatched bases: 12. In germline, CDR1 is SGHRS, CDR2 YFSETQ. The whole variable domain, remainder taken from reference TRBV5-1 and TRBJ2-5, is KAGVTQTPRYLIKTRGQQVTLSCSPISGHRSVSWYQQTPGQGLQFLFEYFSETQRNKGNFPGRFSGRQFSNSRSEMNVSTLELGDSALYLCASSPTLAGAQGTQYFGPGTRLLVL.

CDR3 in amino acids: CASSSRGQGNEQFF. The DNA of the CDR3 is TGTGCCAGCAGCTCCCGGGGACAGGGGAATGAGCAGTTCTTC. V and J are TRBV5-5 and TRBJ2-1; 10 nucleotides match TRBD1. The V segment lost 3 bases and the J segment 7 bases; nucleotides outside the gene matches: 4. Germline assignment: CDR1 SGHKS and CDR2 YYEKEE (reference sequence). The CDR3 extends over 14 amino acids.

This sequence joins TRBV4-1 and TRBJ2-7; D tentatively reads TRBD1 or TRBD2 (5 bases each). V lost 1 base, J lost 1 base, and 8 bases lay in between. The CDR3 runs to 14 residues. CDR1 is MGHRA, CDR2 YSYEKL, per germline. The CDR3 spells CASSQVEGSYEQYF. The CDR3 DNA is TGCGCCAGCAGCCAAGTTGAGGGGTCCTACGAGCAGTACTTC.

The chain has TRBV7-9 and TRBJ2-7; perhaps TRBD2 as D (5 bases). The ends were cut back, 4 bases at V and 3 bases at J, with 10 bases in the middle. In germline, CDR1 is SEHNR, CDR2 FQNEAQ (reference sequence). There are 13 residues in the CDR3. The DNA for the CDR3 is TGTGCCAGCAGCTCGGACTCCTACTACGAGCAGTACTTC. Translated, it gives CASSSDSYYEQYF.